This TCR beta chain was identified in a study of molecular identifiers for immune sequencing clone quantification. Turning to the study itself: Replicates partitioned RNA from about 20,000 or 100,000 naive CD8 cells into five parts, sequencing four.

A remark on this clonotype: A much larger clonotype is one base distant, so this may be a read error.

TCRdb fed the PCR reads into MiXCR, producing one record per CDR3 protein. The sample lists some 590,000 distinct CDR3 sequences; 25% were seen once. The CDR3 loop spans 12 amino acids. Germline V gene lookup returns CDR1 LGHNT and CDR2 FRNRAP. The receptor comes from a human donor in good health. Some libraries in this study had Jurkat cell RNA spiked in. Input material: naive CD8+ T cells from blood, with Jurkat cell RNA spiked in. Stated subset: FACS-sorted CD8+CD4-CCR7+CD45RA+ naive T cells. This chain links TRBV12-5 with TRBJ1-1, with D possibly matching TRBD1 (5 bases). CDR3 nucleotides: TGTGTTAGTTCAGTGACAGTGATAAAAGCTTTCTTT. Amino acids: CVSSVTVIKAFF.